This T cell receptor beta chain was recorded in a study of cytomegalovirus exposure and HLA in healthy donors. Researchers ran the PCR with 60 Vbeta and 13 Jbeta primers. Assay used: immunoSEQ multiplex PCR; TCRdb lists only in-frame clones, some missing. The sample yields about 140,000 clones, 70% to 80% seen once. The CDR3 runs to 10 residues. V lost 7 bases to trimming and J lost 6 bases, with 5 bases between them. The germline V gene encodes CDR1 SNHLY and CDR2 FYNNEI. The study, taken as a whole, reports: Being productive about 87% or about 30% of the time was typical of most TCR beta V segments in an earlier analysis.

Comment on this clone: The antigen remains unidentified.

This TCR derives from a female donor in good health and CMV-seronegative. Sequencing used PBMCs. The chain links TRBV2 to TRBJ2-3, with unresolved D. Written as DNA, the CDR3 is TGTGCCAGCATGAGGGATACGCAGTATTTT. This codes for CASMRDTQYF.